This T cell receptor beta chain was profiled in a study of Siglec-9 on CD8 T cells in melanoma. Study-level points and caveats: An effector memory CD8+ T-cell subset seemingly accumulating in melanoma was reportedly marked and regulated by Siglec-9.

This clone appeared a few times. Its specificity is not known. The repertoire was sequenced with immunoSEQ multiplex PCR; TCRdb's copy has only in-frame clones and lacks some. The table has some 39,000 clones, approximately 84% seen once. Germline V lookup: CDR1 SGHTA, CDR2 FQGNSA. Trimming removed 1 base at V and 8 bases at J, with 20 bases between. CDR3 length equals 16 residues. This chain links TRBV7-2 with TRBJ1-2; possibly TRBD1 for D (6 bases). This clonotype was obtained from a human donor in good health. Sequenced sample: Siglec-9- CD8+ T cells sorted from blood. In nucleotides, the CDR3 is TGTGCCAGCAGCTTAGGAATAAGCGAGGGACAAGAGGGCTACACCTTC. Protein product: CASSLGISEGQEGYTF.